These 17 T cell receptor beta chains originate from one sample sequenced in a study of type 1 and type 2 diabetes patients. PCR was run on genomic DNA. The TCR beta CDR3 region was amplified using 30 forward and 13 reverse primers. TCRdb itself ran the multiplex PCR reads through MiXCR, one entry per CDR3 protein. The profile shows about 290,000 distinct CDR3 sequences, over 45% of them singletons. The specimen sequenced was peripheral blood mononuclear cells (PBMCs). The source is a man aged 18-30 years with type 2 diabetes.

The chain combines TRBV10-1 with TRBJ2-7, with D uncertain. CDR3 length: 16 amino acids. V was trimmed by 2 bases and J by 3 bases, leaving 17 bases between them. Per germline, CDR1 WNHNN and CDR2 SYGVQD (reference sequence). CDR3 bases: TGCGCCAGCAGTGAGCCTTCCACTAAAACATACTACGAGCAGTACTTC. Translating gives CASSEPSTKTYYEQYF.

The V and J genes are TRBV28 and TRBJ1-5; TRBD1 matches 9 bases. CDR3 size: 14 residues. The germline V gene has CDR1 MDHEN and CDR2 SYDVKM. The trim removed 4 bases at V and 6 bases at J, leaving 4 bases unmatched. The CDR3 nucleotides read TGTGCCAGCAGTTCACGACAGGGGGGTCAGCCCCAGCATTTT. It specifies CASSSRQGGQPQHF.

The chain's CDR3 is CASSAVTSQETQYF. In nucleotides, the CDR3 is TGTGCCAGCTCTGCCGTGACTAGCCAAGAGACCCAGTACTTC. The chain employs TRBV2 and TRBJ2-5; D may be TRBD2 (6 bases). Trimming stripped 8 bases from V and 1 base from J, with 14 bases between. The CDR3 contains 14 residues. In germline, CDR1 is SNHLY, CDR2 FYNNEI.

The V gene is TRBV27, the J gene TRBJ2-7; unclear D gene. The CDR3 is made up of 13 amino acids. Trimming stripped 8 bases from V and 4 bases from J, with 15 bases between. Germline CDR1 is MNHEY and CDR2 is SMNVEV (reference sequence). CDR3 protein: CASHQADNYEQYF. DNA for the CDR3: TGTGCCAGCCACCAGGCAGATAATTACGAGCAGTACTTC.

V is TRBV7-3 and J is TRBJ2-5; TRBD1 is a possible D gene (5 bases). The V end lost 5 bases, the J end lost 4 bases, and 11 bases lay between the germline ends. The CDR3 is 13 residues long. Germline V gene sequence: CDR1 SGHTA, CDR2 FQGTGA. CDR3 amino acids: CASSLSGIETQYF. In DNA, the CDR3 is TGTGCCAGCAGCCTATCAGGGATAGAGACCCAGTACTTC.

This clonotype showed up just a few times. V gene TRBV7-8 combines with J gene TRBJ2-1; D uncertain. V was shortened by 1 base and J by 5 bases, with 12 bases between the two germline ends. This CDR3 is 15 amino acids long. The germline gives CDR1 SGHVS, CDR2 FQNEAQ. The CDR3 is CASSLGPTYNNEQFF. As DNA, the CDR3 is TGTGCCAGCAGCTTAGGTCCCACTTACAACAATGAGCAGTTCTTC.

This clonotype was found a few times. The J gene is TRBJ1-1, the V gene TRBV10-3; maybe TRBD1 (5 bases). Germline V lookup: CDR1 ENHRY, CDR2 SYGVKD. Trimming took off 2 bases at V and 4 bases at J, with 14 bases between the two ends. The CDR3 is 15 residues long. In nucleotides, the CDR3 is TGTGCCATCAGTGAGCCCCGGGCCCAGGGCACTGAAGCTTTCTTT. Amino acid sequence: CAISEPRAQGTEAFF.

This clonotype showed up just a few times. The DNA for the CDR3 is TGCGCCAGCAGTGACCCACTCTCTGGAAACACCATATATTTT. Its translation: CASSDPLSGNTIYF. The chain links TRBV10-1 to TRBJ1-3; no firm D call. The V end was cut by 3 bases, the J end by 0 bases, with 6 bases between. The CDR3 sequence is 14 residues long. Germline assignment: CDR1 WNHNN and CDR2 SYGVQD (reference sequence).

This clonotype came up once. The genes are TRBV4-2 and TRBJ1-6, with D unclear. The CDR3 runs 15 residues. V was trimmed by 0 bases and J by 9 bases, leaving 12 bases between them. Germline assignment: CDR1 LGHNA and CDR2 YNFKEQ. CDR3 amino acids: CASSQEKSRGSPLHF. The CDR3 coding sequence is TGTGCCAGCAGCCAAGAGAAGAGTCGAGGTTCACCCCTCCACTTT.

This clonotype was counted ten times or more. V usage is TRBV7-2 and J usage is TRBJ2-7; TRBD1 matches at 7 bases. In germline, CDR1 is SGHTA, CDR2 FQGNSA. The CDR3 runs 14 residues. J lost 3 bases, V lost 5 bases, and 7 bases had no gene match. This CDR3 reads CASSVDRAVYEQYF. CDR3 DNA: TGTGCCAGCAGCGTCGACAGGGCGGTCTACGAGCAGTACTTC.

This chain uses TRBV6-2 or TRBV6-3 with TRBJ2-7; weak D call: TRBD2 (5 bases). Germline V gene lookup returns CDR1 MNHEY and CDR2 SVGEGT. CDR3 size: 15 residues. Trimming shortened V by 5 bases and J by 0 bases, and 14 bases separated the two germline ends. This CDR3 reads CASSPLQRGSYEQYF. Written as DNA, the CDR3 is TGTGCCAGCAGTCCGCTCCAACGGGGCTCCTACGAGCAGTACTTC.

This clonotype was seen more than once but under ten times. V usage is TRBV7-7 and J usage is TRBJ1-1, with TRBD1 matching 7 bases. The ends lost 8 bases at V and 1 base at J; junction bases unmatched: 10. The germline V gene has CDR1 SSHAT and CDR2 FNYEAQ (reference sequence). The CDR3 extends over 15 amino acids. The CDR3 loop reads CASGPDRMRNTEAFF. The CDR3 region has the DNA TGTGCCAGCGGGCCGGACAGGATGAGGAACACTGAAGCTTTCTTT.

V gene TRBV28 combines with J gene TRBJ2-7, with D perhaps assigned TRBD1 or TRBD2 (5 bases each). This CDR3 spans 16 amino acids. V lost 4 bases and J 0 bases, leaving 16 bases between the germline ends. Germline V gene sequence: CDR1 MDHEN, CDR2 SYDVKM. The chain's CDR3 is CASSSSGTGSSYEQYF. CDR3 DNA sequence: TGTGCCAGCAGTTCGTCCGGGACGGGGAGCTCCTACGAGCAGTACTTC.

J is TRBJ1-1 and V is TRBV20-1; tentative D call: TRBD1 (5 bases). There are 13 residues in the CDR3. Trimming shortened V by 3 bases and J by 3 bases, and 11 bases separated the two germline ends. The V gene's germline CDR1 is DFQATT and CDR2 SNEGSKA (reference sequence). CDR3 sequence (DNA): TGCAGTGCTAGGGGGCAGGCGGACACTGAAGCTTTCTTT. Translated, it gives CSARGQADTEAFF.

The chain links TRBV10-3 to TRBJ1-5; the match to TRBD1 covers 8 bases. The V segment lost 4 bases and the J segment 6 bases; nucleotides outside the gene matches: 17. The CDR3 runs 18 residues. Germline assignment: CDR1 ENHRY and CDR2 SYGVKD. The CDR3, as DNA: TGTGCCATCAGTGGGGGACCTATCAGGGGGCAGGGTACTCAGCCCCAGCATTTT. This gives the protein CAISGGPIRGQGTQPQHF.

The chain uses TRBV2 and TRBJ2-3; D may correspond to TRBD1 or TRBD2 (7 bases each). From germline, CDR1 is SNHLY and CDR2 FYNNEI. The CDR3 sequence is 15 residues long. V lost 5 bases, J lost 5 bases, and 17 bases lay in between. This CDR3 is CASSFGARGGDTQYF. Written as DNA, the CDR3 is TGTGCCAGCAGTTTTGGGGCCAGGGGGGGAGATACGCAGTATTTT.

The rearrangement joins TRBV14 to TRBJ1-4; D possibly corresponds to TRBD1 (6 bases). This CDR3 is built from 17 residues. CDR1 is SGHDN and CDR2 is FVKESK in the germline V gene. V was clipped by 3 bases and J by 5 bases, with 19 bases between them. The DNA for the CDR3 is TGTGCCAGCAGCCACTCCCCATCTGGACAGAGGAATGAAAAACTGTTTTTT. This encodes CASSHSPSGQRNEKLFF.